This TCR beta chain derives from a study of T cells in Graves' hyperthyroidism and ophthalmopathy. TCR beta CDR3 region amplification was performed from RNA transcripts. TCR CDR3 underwent first-round RT-PCR with the HTBI primer set. TCRdb fed the multiplex PCR reads into MiXCR, producing one record per CDR3 protein. The sample consists of a few hundred thousand distinct CDR3 sequences, 15% to 20% of them appearing once. The table lists this clonotype with a few counts. What it binds is not known. The study, taken as a whole, reports: A model built on 13 V-J features separated ophthalmopathy from stable hyperthyroidism. Onset of ophthalmopathy came a median roughly 6.5 months after the model predicted it.

The PBMCs studied were ones that came from 10 ml fresh peripheral blood. Sample: blood. The sequence was obtained from a woman in her fifties or sixties with Graves' ophthalmopathy.

CDR3 bases: TGCGCCAGCAGCCAAGAACATAAGGAGTGGCCAACTGGAAACACCATATATTTT. This gives the protein CASSQEHKEWPTGNTIYF. This chain connects TRBV4-1 to TRBJ1-3; no firm D call. With 0 bases removed from V and 2 bases from J, the gap between germline ends came to 17 bases. The V gene's germline CDR1 is MGHRA and CDR2 YSYEKL. This CDR3 comprises 18 residues.